The 29 T cell receptor beta chains presented below share a single source sample, sequenced in a study of technical replicates of blood from several donors. Clones were sequenced by immunoSEQ multiplex PCR, and TCRdb holds only the in-frame ones, with some missing. The table shows approximately 73,000 clones, with approximately 93% occurring only once. The material sequenced was T cells isolated from PBMCs. These receptors all stem from a human donor in good health.

V and J are TRBV7-6 and TRBJ2-7; D gene uncertain. The germline CDR1 and CDR2 sequences are SGHVS and FNYEAQ. Trimming removed 1 base from V and 2 bases from J, with 6 bases in between. The CDR3 sequence is 13 residues long. CDR3 loop: CASSLGATYEQYF. Here the CDR3 DNA reads TGTGCCAGCAGCTTAGGAGCTACCTACGAGCAGTACTTC.

This chain links TRBV15 with TRBJ2-1; 11 nucleotides line up with TRBD2. CDR1 is LNHNV and CDR2 is YYDKDF in the germline V gene (reference sequence). The trim removed 4 bases at V and 1 base at J, leaving 3 bases unmatched. This CDR3 contains 16 residues. The CDR3 DNA follows: TGTGCCACCAGCACCAGACTAGCGGGGTCCTACAATGAGCAGTTCTTC. This translates into CATSTRLAGSYNEQFF.

This rearrangement joins TRBV29-1 to TRBJ1-1; maybe TRBD1 (6 bases). Germline V CDR1 and CDR2: SQVTM, ANQGSEA. CDR3 length equals 13 residues. V lost 4 bases, J lost 5 bases, and 14 bases lay in between. The CDR3 DNA is TGCAGCGTTGGGGGGGCAGCGGGGACTGAAGCTTTCTTT. It is translated as CSVGGAAGTEAFF.

CDR3 sequence: CASSPGLAGADTQYF. CDR3 DNA sequence: TGTGCCAGCAGCCCGGGACTAGCGGGAGCCGATACGCAGTATTTT. The chain combines TRBV7-7 with TRBJ2-3; 14 nucleotides line up with TRBD2. CDR3 length: 15 amino acids. CDR1 and CDR2 (germline): SSHAT, FNYEAQ (reference sequence). V shed 5 bases and J 6 bases; nucleotides not matched to a gene: 4.

The genes are TRBV28 and TRBJ1-5; D not certain. V dropped 6 bases and J dropped 2 bases, with 8 bases sitting between them. Germline V gives CDR1 MDHEN, CDR2 SYDVKM. This CDR3 spans 13 amino acids. The CDR3 bases are TGTGCCAGCAGGGCGCAGGGCAATCAGCCCCAGCATTTT. Amino acids: CASRAQGNQPQHF.

The chain combines TRBV28 with TRBJ1-4; TRBD1 agrees at 12 bases. This CDR3 contains 17 residues. The germline CDR1 and CDR2 sequences are MDHEN and SYDVKM. J lost 10 bases, V lost 1 base, and 10 bases had no gene match. CDR3 nucleotide sequence: TGTGCCAGCAGTTTATCAGGGACAGGGGGCCTGGCGGGAAAACTGTTTTTT. Protein product: CASSLSGTGGLAGKLFF.

The rearrangement links TRBV6-4 to TRBJ2-2; 8 bases line up with TRBD2. The V gene's germline CDR1 is MRHNA and CDR2 SNTAGT. The V segment lost 4 bases and the J segment 3 bases; nucleotides outside the gene matches: 4. CDR3 size: 15 residues. The CDR3, as DNA: TGTGCCAGCAGTGTAATTAGCGGGGACACCGGGGAGCTGTTTTTT. This sequence encodes CASSVISGDTGELFF.

In nucleotides, the CDR3 is TGTGCCAGCAGGCAAGGACGGGGGGAGTTTGATGAGCAGTTCTTC. Encoded protein: CASRQGRGEFDEQFF. The chain links TRBV2 to TRBJ2-1; 7 positions match TRBD2. In germline, CDR1 is SNHLY, CDR2 FYNNEI. The J segment lost 8 bases and the V segment lost 6 bases, leaving 13 bases of the junction unmatched. The CDR3 extends over 15 amino acids. The whole variable domain, filled in from reference TRBV2 and TRBJ2-1, reads EPEVTQTPSHQVTQMGQEVILRCVPISNHLYFYWYRQILGQKVEFLVSFYNNEISEKSEIFDDQFSVERPDGSNFTLKIRSTKLEDSAMYFCASRQGRGEFDEQFFGPGTRLTVL.

This clone appeared a single time. The V gene is TRBV30, the J gene TRBJ1-1, with 7 bases fitting TRBD1. Trimming at V came to 2 bases and at J to 7 bases, leaving 7 bases not matched to a gene. Looked up from germline, CDR1 is GTSNPN and CDR2 is SVGIG (reference sequence). The CDR3 covers 13 residues. The CDR3 protein is CAWSNFRDSEAFF. For the CDR3, the DNA is TGTGCCTGGAGTAATTTCCGGGACAGTGAAGCTTTCTTT.

This chain joins TRBV6-5 and TRBJ2-1; maybe TRBD1 (5 bases). Germline-derived CDR1 and CDR2 are MNHEY and SVGAGI. CDR3 size: 12 residues. V was cut by 6 bases and J by 6 bases, with 9 bases left in between. This CDR3 reads CASRSGLNEQFF. The CDR3 DNA reads TGTGCCAGCAGATCAGGGCTCAATGAGCAGTTCTTC.

The chain employs TRBV28 and TRBJ2-4; TRBD1 aligns across 7 bases. J gave up 8 bases and V 5 bases, and 6 bases lay outside the gene matches. This CDR3 has 13 amino acids. Germline CDR1 reads MDHEN; CDR2 reads SYDVKM. The CDR3 is CASSSTGADIQYF. CDR3 DNA: TGTGCCAGCAGTAGTACAGGGGCGGACATTCAGTACTTC.

The chain employs TRBV6-5 and TRBJ1-1, with 7 bases lining up with TRBD1. Losses at the gene ends were 5 bases for V and 6 bases for J; bases not matched to a gene: 0. CDR1 MNHEY and CDR2 SVGAGI come from the germline V gene. This CDR3 region has 11 residues. The DNA of the CDR3 is TGTGCCAGCAGTAGGGGGCCTGAAGCTTTCTTT. It encodes CASSRGPEAFF.

J is TRBJ1-5 and V is TRBV25-1; 8 nucleotides align to TRBD1. CDR3 length equals 14 residues. J gave up 7 bases and V 3 bases, and 5 bases lay outside the gene matches. The germline gives CDR1 MGHDK, CDR2 SYGVNS. The DNA for the CDR3 is TGTGCCAGCAGTGAGACAGGGGCAGGGCAGCCCCAGCATTTT. Protein: CASSETGAGQPQHF.

The CDR3 DNA sequence: TGCGCCAGCAGCTTGTTACAGGGCGGGAACACTGAAGCTTTCTTT. This codes for CASSLLQGGNTEAFF. This rearrangement joins TRBV5-1 to TRBJ1-1, with a possible D match to TRBD1 (6 bases). The CDR3 is 15 amino acids. V lost 1 base and J 1 base, leaving 11 bases between the germline ends. Germline V gene sequence: CDR1 SGHRS, CDR2 YFSETQ.

This chain links TRBV28 with TRBJ2-1; TRBD2 matches at 8 bases. The V segment lost 7 bases and the J segment 6 bases; nucleotides outside the gene matches: 8. CDR3 length: 14 residues. Germline assignment: CDR1 MDHEN and CDR2 SYDVKM. The CDR3 DNA reads TGTGCCAGCAAAGTGGCGGGAGGCGCCAATGAGCAGTTCTTC. It codes for CASKVAGGANEQFF.

This chain joins TRBV7-2 and TRBJ2-7; a possible D gene is TRBD2 (6 bases). In germline, CDR1 is SGHTA, CDR2 FQGNSA. There are 14 residues in the CDR3. V shed 1 base and J shed 7 bases, with 14 bases lying between them. The DNA for the CDR3 is TGTGCCAGCAGCTTAGTAGTATCCAGCGGGGAGCAGTACTTC. Protein sequence: CASSLVVSSGEQYF.

The chain employs TRBV30 and TRBJ2-3; 11 bases align to TRBD2. The V and J ends lost 2 bases and 2 bases, in that order; junction bases with no gene match: 3. The germline V gene has CDR1 GTSNPN and CDR2 SVGIG (reference sequence). The CDR3 sequence is 15 residues long. The CDR3 spells CAWSRTSGYTDTQYF. Here the CDR3 DNA reads TGTGCCTGGAGTAGGACTAGCGGGTACACAGATACGCAGTATTTT. The complete variable domain, with remaining parts taken from reference TRBV30 and TRBJ2-3, reads SQTIHQWPATLVQPVGSPLSLECTVEGTSNPNLYWYRQAAGRGLQLLFYSVGIGQISSEVPQNLSASRPQDRQFILSSKKLLLSDSGFYLCAWSRTSGYTDTQYFGPGTRLTVL.

V usage is TRBV28 and J usage is TRBJ1-1; no reliable D call. Trimming cost V 3 bases and J 4 bases, with 12 bases left between them. CDR3 length: 14 residues. Germline V gives CDR1 MDHEN, CDR2 SYDVKM. The CDR3 nucleotides read TGTGCCAGCAGTTTCTCCCGGGGTGGCACTGAAGCTTTCTTT. It yields the protein CASSFSRGGTEAFF.

The chain has TRBV28 and TRBJ1-4; TRBD1 agrees at 7 bases. Trimming cost V 3 bases and J 6 bases; bases outside gene matches: 7. The CDR3 spans 15 residues. Germline assignment: CDR1 MDHEN and CDR2 SYDVKM. In DNA, the CDR3 is TGTGCCAGCAGTTTGTCAGGGGGGATAGATGAAAAACTGTTTTTT. Residues: CASSLSGGIDEKLFF.

This clone was detected once. The V gene is TRBV18, the J gene TRBJ2-7; the match to TRBD2 covers 11 bases. CDR3 size: 16 residues. The V and J ends lost 3 bases and 2 bases, in that order; junction bases with no gene match: 6. The germline V gene has CDR1 KGHSH and CDR2 LQKENI. CDR3 in amino acids: CASSPPLAGEAYEQYF. The DNA of the CDR3 is TGTGCCAGCTCACCTCCACTAGCGGGAGAGGCCTACGAGCAGTACTTC.

The chain employs TRBV7-9 and TRBJ2-7; D is perhaps TRBD2 (5 bases). V gave up 3 bases and J gave up 0 bases, with 9 bases separating them. Germline CDR1 is SEHNR and CDR2 is FQNEAQ (reference sequence). This CDR3 spans 14 amino acids. Here the CDR3 DNA reads TGTGCCAGCAGCTTGCCGGGGAGCTCCTACGAGCAGTACTTC. Translating it yields CASSLPGSSYEQYF.

This clone was found once. This sample also contains other DNA sequences that code for the same CDR3. This chain uses TRBV9 with TRBJ1-5; no clear D. The V end was cut by 0 bases, the J end by 6 bases, with 7 bases between. The CDR3 covers 13 residues. CDR1 is SGDLS and CDR2 is YYNGEE in the germline V gene. CDR3: CASSVGSGQPQHF. CDR3 bases: TGTGCCAGCAGCGTAGGATCGGGTCAGCCCCAGCATTTT.

The V call is TRBV7-2, the J call TRBJ1-5; D call uncertain. Germline CDR1 SGHTA, CDR2 FQGNSA. The germline V and J ends were trimmed by 5 bases and 4 bases, with 9 bases remaining between them. CDR3 length: 13 residues. The CDR3 DNA reads TGTGCCAGCAGCGTACGGGATAATCAGCCCCAGCATTTT. Its protein product is CASSVRDNQPQHF.

The chain combines TRBV7-2 with TRBJ2-3; maybe TRBD1 (5 bases). V lost 5 bases and J 2 bases, leaving 11 bases between the germline ends. CDR3 length equals 14 residues. CDR1 is SGHTA and CDR2 is FQGNSA in the germline V gene. CDR3 nucleotides: TGTGCCAGCAGCCGAAAGACAGTCACAGATACGCAGTATTTT. Translated, it gives CASSRKTVTDTQYF.

This chain links TRBV2 with TRBJ1-5; 7 positions match TRBD1. Germline V gives CDR1 SNHLY, CDR2 FYNNEI. V shed 2 bases, J shed 3 bases, and the junction held 7 bases outside the gene matches. The CDR3 spans 16 residues. CDR3 coding DNA: TGTGCCAGCAGTGAAAGTGTGACAGGGAACAATCAGCCCCAGCATTTT. This translates into CASSESVTGNNQPQHF.

The chain is built from TRBV6-5 and TRBJ2-5; TRBD2 matches 7 bases. The germline CDR1 and CDR2 sequences are MNHEY and SVGAGI. The CDR3 has 13 residues. After removal of 4 bases from V and 3 bases from J, the junction contained 2 bases not matched to a gene. The CDR3 spells CASSSLAEETQYF. The CDR3 bases are TGTGCCAGCAGTTCCCTAGCGGAAGAGACCCAGTACTTC.

The rearrangement uses TRBV6-4 and TRBJ1-4, with TRBD1 identical over 10 bases. From germline, CDR1 is MRHNA and CDR2 SNTAGT. The CDR3 runs to 19 residues. V shed 5 bases and J 0 bases; nucleotides not matched to a gene: 12. In DNA form, the CDR3 reads TGTGCCAGCAGTAGCAGGACAGGGGGGCGAATTGCAACTAATGAAAAACTGTTTTTT. Encoded protein: CASSSRTGGRIATNEKLFF.

V gene TRBV19 combines with J gene TRBJ2-2; TRBD1 matches at 7 bases. This CDR3 is built from 16 residues. Trimming removed 5 bases from V and 6 bases from J; junction bases left unmatched: 12. Germline values: CDR1 LNHDA, CDR2 SQIVND (reference sequence). The CDR3 region is CASSRIRQGEAGELFF. The CDR3 coding sequence is TGTGCCAGTAGTCGGATTAGACAGGGTGAGGCCGGGGAGCTGTTTTTT.

The rearrangement links TRBV7-8 to TRBJ2-7, with a weak D call TRBD1 (6 bases). This CDR3 contains 15 residues. With 4 bases removed from V and 2 bases from J, the gap between germline ends came to 15 bases. Germline values: CDR1 SGHVS, CDR2 FQNEAQ. CDR3 nucleotide sequence: TGTGCCAGCAGCTGGCGCCGGGACACCCCCTACGAGCAGTACTTC. As protein: CASSWRRDTPYEQYF. Full variable domain (rest looked up from reference TRBV7-8 and TRBJ2-7): GAGVSQSPRYKVAKRGQDVALRCDPISGHVSLFWYQQALGQGPEFLTYFQNEAQLDKSGLPSDRFFAERPEGSVSTLKIQRTQQEDSAVYLCASSWRRDTPYEQYFGPGTRLTVT.